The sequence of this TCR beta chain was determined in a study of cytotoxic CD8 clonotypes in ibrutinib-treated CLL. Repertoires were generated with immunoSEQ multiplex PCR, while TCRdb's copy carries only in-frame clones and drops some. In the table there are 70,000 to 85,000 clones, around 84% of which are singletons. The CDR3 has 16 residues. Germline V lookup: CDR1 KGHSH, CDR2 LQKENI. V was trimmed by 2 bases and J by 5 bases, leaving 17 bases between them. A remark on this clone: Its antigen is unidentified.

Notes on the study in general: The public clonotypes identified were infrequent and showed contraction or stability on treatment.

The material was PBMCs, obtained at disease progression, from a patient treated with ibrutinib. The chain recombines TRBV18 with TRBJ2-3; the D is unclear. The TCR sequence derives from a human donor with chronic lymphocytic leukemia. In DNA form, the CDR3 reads TGTGCCAGCTCACCAAATAGCCGCCGGTTGATAGATACGCAGTATTTT. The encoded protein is CASSPNSRRLIDTQYF.